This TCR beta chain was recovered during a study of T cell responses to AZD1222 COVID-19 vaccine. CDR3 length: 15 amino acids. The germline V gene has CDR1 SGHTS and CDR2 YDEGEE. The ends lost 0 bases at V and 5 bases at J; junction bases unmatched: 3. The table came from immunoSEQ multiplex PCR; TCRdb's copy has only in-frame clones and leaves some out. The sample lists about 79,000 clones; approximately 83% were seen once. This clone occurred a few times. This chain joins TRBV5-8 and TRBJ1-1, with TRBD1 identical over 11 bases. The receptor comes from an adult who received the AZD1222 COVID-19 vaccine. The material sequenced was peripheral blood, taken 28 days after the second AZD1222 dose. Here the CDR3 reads CASSLAGDRGTEAFF. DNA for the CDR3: TGTGCCAGCAGCTTGGCCGGGGACAGGGGGACTGAAGCTTTCTTT.